A single sample gave rise to the 29 T cell receptor beta chains below, sequenced in a study of cytomegalovirus exposure and HLA in healthy donors. PCR used 60 Vbeta primers and 13 Jbeta primers. Data came from immunoSEQ multiplex PCR; TCRdb stores just in-frame clones and leaves some out. The sample holds 150,000 to 200,000 clones; about 79% are singletons and the top ten take 11% to 15%. Sequenced material: PBMCs. The origin of the receptors is a man aged 50-59 years in good health and CMV-seropositive.

This chain connects TRBV6-5 to TRBJ1-6; tentative D call: TRBD1 (5 bases). There are 16 residues in the CDR3. V was cut by 2 bases and J by 6 bases, with 14 bases left in between. The germline V gene encodes CDR1 MNHEY and CDR2 SVGAGI. CDR3 in amino acids: CASSYSRSGSNSPLHF. Written as DNA, the CDR3 is TGTGCCAGCAGTTACAGTCGGTCAGGGTCTAATTCACCCCTCCACTTT.

V usage is TRBV4-3 and J usage is TRBJ1-1, with no clear D. The germline V gene encodes CDR1 LGHNA and CDR2 YSLEER. Trimming removed 4 bases from V and 8 bases from J, with 8 bases in between. The CDR3 length is 11 residues. CDR3 coding DNA: TGCGCCAGCAGCCTAGGAGAAGAAGCTTTCTTT. This codes for CASSLGEEAFF.

The gene calls are TRBV7-2 and TRBJ1-2; TRBD1 matches 8 bases. Trimming cost V 5 bases and J 0 bases; bases outside gene matches: 2. CDR3 length: 14 amino acids. Germline V CDR1 and CDR2: SGHTA, FQGNSA. CDR3 sequence (DNA): TGTGCCAGCAGCCCACAGGGGGCTAACTATGGCTACACCTTC. As protein: CASSPQGANYGYTF.

V gene TRBV4-1 combines with J gene TRBJ2-5; possibly TRBD1 for D (5 bases). The J call may be in error: the DNA end matches TRBJ2-7 better. The CDR3 extends over 16 amino acids. The germline CDR1 and CDR2 sequences are MGHRA and YSYEKL. In DNA form, the CDR3 reads TGCGCCAGCAGCCGCGTTTCGACAGTTCCCTCTTACGAGCAGTACTTC. Protein sequence: CASSRVSTVPSYEQYF.

J is TRBJ2-1 and V is TRBV10-1; 16 bases are shared with TRBD2. J gave up 5 bases and V 6 bases, and 19 bases lay outside the gene matches. The CDR3 has 21 amino acids. CDR1 is WNHNN and CDR2 is SYGVQD in the germline V gene (reference sequence). This CDR3 reads CASRNVPWDLGTSGGDNEQFF. Written as DNA, the CDR3 is TGCGCCAGCAGGAACGTCCCGTGGGATCTTGGGACTAGCGGGGGGGACAATGAGCAGTTCTTC.

This sequence joins TRBV19 and TRBJ2-6; D is unresolved. CDR3 length: 15 amino acids. Germline assignment: CDR1 LNHDA and CDR2 SQIVND (reference sequence). The V end was cut by 5 bases, the J end by 6 bases, with 14 bases between. CDR3 bases: TGTGCCAGTAGTCCGTGGCAGTCAATGGCCAACGTCCTGACTTTC. This translates into CASSPWQSMANVLTF.

The chain links TRBV5-1 to TRBJ2-1, with 7 bases fitting TRBD2. From germline, CDR1 is SGHRS and CDR2 YFSETQ. V lost 0 bases, J lost 2 bases, and 2 bases stayed unmatched. The CDR3 is 15 amino acids. Here the CDR3 DNA reads TGCGCCAGCAGCTTGGAAGGACTAGCCTACAATGAGCAGTTCTTC. Translated, it gives CASSLEGLAYNEQFF.

This clone came up a few times. The chain links TRBV30 to TRBJ1-4; weak D call: TRBD1 (6 bases). Germline V gene lookup returns CDR1 GTSNPN and CDR2 SVGIG (reference sequence). There are 14 residues in the CDR3. The germline V and J ends were trimmed by 2 bases and 6 bases, with 13 bases remaining between them. This chain's CDR3 is CAWSLDRWDEKLFF. For the CDR3, the DNA is TGTGCCTGGAGTCTAGACAGGTGGGATGAAAAACTGTTTTTT.

The chain uses TRBV27 and TRBJ2-7; TRBD1 agrees at 7 bases. This CDR3 contains 11 residues. The germline V gene encodes CDR1 MNHEY and CDR2 SMNVEV (reference sequence). V was clipped by 6 bases and J by 7 bases; unmatched bases: 3. In DNA form, the CDR3 reads TGTGCCAGCAGACAGGGGCTTGAGCAGTACTTC. Its protein is CASRQGLEQYF.

J is TRBJ1-2 and V is TRBV7-2, with a weak D call TRBD1 (6 bases). Trimming stripped 1 base from V and 8 bases from J, with 11 bases between. The CDR3 extends over 13 amino acids. Germline CDR1 SGHTA, CDR2 FQGNSA. The CDR3 coding sequence is TGTGCCAGCAGCTTAGGGACAGTGGACGGCTACACCTTC. It is translated as CASSLGTVDGYTF. Looking up the rest from reference TRBV7-2 and TRBJ1-2 gives the full variable domain: GAGVSQSPSNKVTEKGKDVELRCDPISGHTALYWYRQSLGQGLEFLIYFQGNSAPDKSGLPSDRFSAERTGGSVSTLTIQRTQQEDSAVYLCASSLGTVDGYTFGSGTRLTVV.

The V and J genes are TRBV5-4 and TRBJ2-5; 7 bases map to TRBD1. Germline V gene lookup returns CDR1 SGHNT and CDR2 YYREEE (reference sequence). Trimming took 3 bases from V and 4 from J; bases not matched to a gene: 9. This CDR3 has 15 residues. The CDR3 spells CASSSRQGRRETQYF. The CDR3 nucleotides are TGTGCCAGCAGCTCGAGACAGGGAAGACGAGAGACCCAGTACTTC.

The chain recombines TRBV7-9 with TRBJ1-1; no definite D call. Germline values: CDR1 SEHNR, CDR2 FQNEAQ (reference sequence). Trimming cost V 7 bases and J 5 bases, with 20 bases left between them. The CDR3 loop spans 15 amino acids. CDR3 sequence reads: CASTEGTASRTEAFF. As DNA, the CDR3 is TGTGCCAGCACCGAGGGAACAGCATCAAGGACTGAAGCTTTCTTT.

The gene calls are TRBV7-2 and TRBJ1-4; D is perhaps TRBD1 (5 bases). There are 14 residues in the CDR3. Germline CDR1 and CDR2: SGHTA and FQGNSA. The ends were cut back, 6 bases at V and 8 bases at J, with 16 bases in the middle. The CDR3 sequence: CASRKGFVREKLFF. CDR3 in DNA: TGTGCCAGCAGGAAGGGGTTCGTAAGAGAAAAACTGTTTTTT.

The chain carries TRBV5-6 and TRBJ1-1; D remains unclear. Trimming took 5 bases from V and 1 from J, leaving 12 bases between them. Germline V gene data show CDR1 as SGHDT and CDR2 as YYEEEE. The CDR3 spans 14 residues. The CDR3 coding sequence is TGTGCCAGCAGGCTCGGGGTGGAGAACACTGAAGCTTTCTTT. Amino acids: CASRLGVENTEAFF.

This clone was found a few times. J is TRBJ2-5 and V is TRBV27, with 7 nucleotides matching TRBD2. The CDR3 is 14 residues long. CDR1 is MNHEY, CDR2 SMNVEV, per germline (reference sequence). J was trimmed by 5 bases and V by 10 bases; bases with no gene match: 13. The DNA of the CDR3 is TGTGCCACCTCTAGCGGACTCACGAGGGAGACCCAGTACTTC. Residues: CATSSGLTRETQYF.

This clone was counted between two and nine times. This rearrangement joins TRBV19 to TRBJ2-4; 9 bases match TRBD1. Germline V gene lookup returns CDR1 LNHDA and CDR2 SQIVND (reference sequence). The CDR3 is made up of 17 amino acids. The V and J ends lost 1 base and 6 bases, in that order; junction bases with no gene match: 10. The CDR3 spells CASSIATGGNVGNIQYF. The DNA of the CDR3 is TGTGCCAGTAGTATAGCGACAGGGGGGAACGTAGGAAACATTCAGTACTTC.

The chain carries TRBV28 and TRBJ2-3; 7 bases agree with TRBD1. The germline V gene encodes CDR1 MDHEN and CDR2 SYDVKM. The CDR3 sequence is 14 residues long. J was trimmed by 2 bases and V by 8 bases; bases with no gene match: 7. In DNA form, the CDR3 reads TGTGCCAGCCGAGGGGGCGTTCTCACAGATACGCAGTATTTT. Translation: CASRGGVLTDTQYF.

This rearrangement joins TRBV19 to TRBJ2-7; 9 nucleotides agree with TRBD1. This CDR3 has 15 residues. Looked up from germline, CDR1 is LNHDA and CDR2 is SQIVND (reference sequence). The V segment lost 4 bases and the J segment 5 bases; nucleotides outside the gene matches: 9. The CDR3, as DNA: TGTGCCAGTAGTACGCCGGGACAGGGTCCCCACGAGCAGTACTTC. It yields the protein CASSTPGQGPHEQYF.

The J gene is TRBJ2-2, the V gene TRBV11-2; TRBD1 aligns across 11 bases. Losses at the gene ends were 3 bases for V and 6 bases for J; bases not matched to a gene: 3. The CDR3 consists of 15 residues. Germline CDR1 is SGHAT and CDR2 is FQNNGV. This chain's CDR3 is CASSFPGQGAGELFF. As DNA, the CDR3 is TGTGCCAGCAGCTTTCCGGGACAGGGGGCCGGGGAGCTGTTTTTT.

The rearrangement uses TRBV6-5 and TRBJ1-2, with a possible D match to TRBD1 (6 bases). CDR1 is MNHEY and CDR2 is SVGAGI in the germline V gene. Deletions cut 6 bases from V and 6 bases from J, with 14 bases between. The CDR3 consists of 13 residues. The CDR3 spells CASSSGTRDGYTF. The CDR3, as DNA: TGTGCCAGCAGCTCCGGGACACGGGATGGCTACACCTTC.

The rearrangement joins TRBV7-2 to TRBJ2-7; TRBD2 aligns across 14 bases. CDR3 length equals 16 residues. The ends lost 4 bases at V and 2 bases at J; junction bases unmatched: 4. Germline V gene sequence: CDR1 SGHTA, CDR2 FQGNSA. Here the CDR3 DNA reads TGTGCCAGCAGCTCGACTAGCGGGGGGGGAGCCTACGAGCAGTACTTC. Encoded protein: CASSSTSGGGAYEQYF.

The genes are TRBV13 and TRBJ1-2, with 7 bases aligning to TRBD1. Per germline, CDR1 PRHDT and CDR2 FYEKMQ (reference sequence). The CDR3 length is 12 residues. Losses at the gene ends were 5 bases for V and 7 bases for J; bases not matched to a gene: 4. CDR3 residues: CASSTGTVGYTF. The CDR3 DNA reads as TGTGCCAGCAGCACCGGGACAGTTGGCTACACCTTC.

This chain links TRBV5-5 with TRBJ1-3; no definite D call. The CDR3 is 15 residues long. Deletions cut 3 bases from V and 0 bases from J, with 10 bases between. Per the germline V gene, CDR1 is SGHKS and CDR2 is YYEKEE (reference sequence). The CDR3 DNA reads TGTGCCAGCAGCTCTCGGACTGCCTCTGGAAACACCATATATTTT. Its translation: CASSSRTASGNTIYF.

V and J are TRBV28 and TRBJ1-1; D not resolved. CDR1 is MDHEN, CDR2 SYDVKM, per germline. The CDR3 extends over 13 amino acids. The V gene lost 6 bases and the J gene lost 3 bases, with 11 bases spanning the gap. The CDR3 DNA follows: TGTGCCAGCAGCCGAATCGGTGACACTGAAGCTTTCTTT. Protein: CASSRIGDTEAFF.

The chain recombines TRBV28 with TRBJ2-1; TRBD2 matches 12 bases. With V trimmed by 3 bases and J by 7 bases, 4 bases remained unmatched. This CDR3 region has 15 residues. The germline V gene has CDR1 MDHEN and CDR2 SYDVKM. The CDR3 sequence is CASSFLAGGLNEQFF. The DNA of the CDR3 is TGTGCCAGCAGTTTCCTAGCGGGGGGGCTTAATGAGCAGTTCTTC.

The chain has TRBV13 and TRBJ2-5, with D maybe TRBD1 (6 bases). Trimming cost V 3 bases and J 3 bases, with 17 bases left between them. Germline V gives CDR1 PRHDT, CDR2 FYEKMQ (reference sequence). This CDR3 region has 16 residues. CDR3 nucleotides: TGTGCCAGCAGCTTTGGGCTAGGCAGGGGTGAAGAGACCCAGTACTTC. Translating it yields CASSFGLGRGEETQYF.

This clone was detected only once. The gene calls are TRBV9 and TRBJ2-2; a weak D match, TRBD1 (6 bases). The CDR3 contains 15 residues. CDR1 and CDR2 from the germline V gene are SGDLS and YYNGEE. The V end was cut by 0 bases, the J end by 5 bases, with 11 bases between. CDR3 in DNA: TGTGCCAGCAGCGTAGTACAGGGATGGACCGGGGAGCTGTTTTTT. This encodes CASSVVQGWTGELFF.

This clone came up a few times. The V gene is TRBV5-4, the J gene TRBJ2-3; weak D call: TRBD1 (8 bases). Deletions cut 2 bases from V and 6 bases from J, with 13 bases between. Germline CDR1 SGHNT, CDR2 YYREEE (reference sequence). CDR3 size: 14 residues. CDR3 residues: CASSLTGGGDTQYF. The CDR3 DNA follows: TGTGCCAGCAGCTTAACAGGGGGAGGGGATACGCAGTATTTT.

The count of this clone is one. V usage is TRBV28 and J usage is TRBJ2-2; 11 nucleotides agree with TRBD2. With V trimmed by 5 bases and J by 3 bases, 5 bases remained unmatched. In germline, CDR1 is MDHEN, CDR2 SYDVKM. The CDR3 totals 16 residues. The CDR3 nucleotides read TGTGCCAGCAGTCTGGCGGGACTAGCGGACACCGGGGAGCTGTTTTTT. Its translation: CASSLAGLADTGELFF.